Listed here are 10 T cell receptor beta chains from one sample, sequenced in a study of lymphopenia after photon versus proton radiotherapy. The method was immunoSEQ multiplex PCR; TCRdb's version includes in-frame clones alone and lacks a portion of them. The repertoire includes 150,000 to 200,000 clones, 88% of them detected once, and approximately 4.8% sits in the top ten. This specimen was peripheral blood, taken from a patient treated with photon-based radiotherapy. Source of these receptors: a middle-aged man with gastric cancer.

The chain is built from TRBV19 and TRBJ2-7; possibly TRBD1 or TRBD2 for D (6 bases each). V was trimmed by 8 bases and J by 2 bases, leaving 13 bases between them. The CDR3 totals 13 residues. The germline V gene has CDR1 LNHDA and CDR2 SQIVND (reference sequence). The CDR3 sequence: CASGGTPTYEQYF. CDR3 sequence (DNA): TGTGCCAGTGGGGGGACACCAACCTACGAGCAGTACTTC.

This chain connects TRBV18 to TRBJ1-5; D may be TRBD1 (6 bases). There are 13 residues in the CDR3. The V gene lost 4 bases and the J gene lost 5 bases, with 9 bases spanning the gap. Germline assignment: CDR1 KGHSH and CDR2 LQKENI. The CDR3 sequence: CASSHYRDQPQHF. In nucleotides, the CDR3 is TGTGCCAGCTCACACTACAGGGATCAGCCCCAGCATTTT.

The chain has TRBV11-2 and TRBJ1-1; D call uncertain. This CDR3 spans 12 amino acids. Looked up from germline, CDR1 is SGHAT and CDR2 is FQNNGV. V lost 1 base and J lost 7, with 7 bases in between. The CDR3 loop is CASSLVGDEAFF. DNA for the CDR3: TGTGCCAGCAGCTTAGTCGGAGATGAAGCTTTCTTT.

The J gene is TRBJ2-7, the V gene TRBV15, with D perhaps assigned TRBD1 or TRBD2 (5 bases each). V was cut by 1 base and J by 6 bases, with 22 bases left in between. This CDR3 is 17 amino acids long. Per germline, CDR1 LNHNV and CDR2 YYDKDF (reference sequence). CDR3 residues: CATSRGERGFPPGEQYF. The CDR3 nucleotides read TGTGCCACCAGCAGAGGCGAGAGGGGTTTCCCCCCAGGCGAGCAGTACTTC.

The chain combines TRBV30 with TRBJ1-2, with no clear D. Trimming pared 4 bases from V and 5 bases from J, leaving 14 bases between. The CDR3 loop spans 13 amino acids. Germline CDR1 is GTSNPN and CDR2 is SVGIG (reference sequence). The DNA for the CDR3 is TGTGCCTGGACGAGAAGCGCTGAATATGGCTACACCTTC. This translates into CAWTRSAEYGYTF.

This clone was seen more than once but under ten times. This chain connects TRBV19 to TRBJ2-7; TRBD2 matches 10 bases. Germline V gene data show CDR1 as LNHDA and CDR2 as SQIVND (reference sequence). This CDR3 comprises 16 residues. V trimming: 4 bases; J trimming: 0 bases; junction bases outside the gene matches: 6. CDR3 DNA: TGTGCCAGTAGTAGCCCCACTAGCGGGAACTCCTACGAGCAGTACTTC. Its protein is CASSSPTSGNSYEQYF. Full variable domain (remainder filled in from reference TRBV19 and TRBJ2-7): DGGITQSPKYLFRKEGQNVTLSCEQNLNHDAMYWYRQDPGQGLRLIYYSQIVNDFQKGDIAEGYSVSREKKESFPLTVTSAQKNPTAFYLCASSSPTSGNSYEQYFGPGTRLTVT.

The chain couples TRBV6-6 to TRBJ1-1; 9 nucleotides align to TRBD1. Germline trimming cut 4 bases from V and 0 bases from J; bases unmatched to any gene: 3. The CDR3 is 15 residues long. CDR1 is MNHNY and CDR2 is SVGAGI in the germline V gene (reference sequence). CDR3 loop: CASSFTGGLNTEAFF. The CDR3 bases are TGTGCCAGCAGTTTCACAGGGGGCTTGAACACTGAAGCTTTCTTT.

The chain recombines TRBV15 with TRBJ2-7; the match to TRBD1 covers 9 bases. V lost 0 bases and J lost 1; bases outside the gene matches: 4. The CDR3 spans 16 residues. Germline lookup yields CDR1 LNHNV and CDR2 YYDKDF (reference sequence). CDR3 in amino acids: CATSRDLGTGSYEQYF. The CDR3, as DNA: TGTGCCACCAGCAGAGATCTCGGGACAGGGTCCTACGAGCAGTACTTC.

This clone was seen only a few times. This chain links TRBV7-8 with TRBJ1-5; D unresolved. The CDR3 spans 18 residues. Germline CDR1 reads SGHVS; CDR2 reads FQNEAQ. Trimming took off 1 base at V and 0 bases at J, with 16 bases between the two ends. As DNA, the CDR3 is TGTGCCAGCAGCTTAGGGTTTAAAGGACGGCATAGCAATCAGCCCCAGCATTTT. It specifies CASSLGFKGRHSNQPQHF. Variable domain in full (rest from reference TRBV7-8 and TRBJ1-5): GAGVSQSPRYKVAKRGQDVALRCDPISGHVSLFWYQQALGQGPEFLTYFQNEAQLDKSGLPSDRFFAERPEGSVSTLKIQRTQQEDSAVYLCASSLGFKGRHSNQPQHFGDGTRLSIL.

The J gene is TRBJ2-5, the V gene TRBV6-6, with a possible D match to TRBD2 (5 bases). The CDR3 spans 16 residues. Germline CDR1 and CDR2: MNHNY and SVGAGI (reference sequence). The germline V and J ends were trimmed by 0 bases and 5 bases, with 16 bases remaining between them. Here the CDR3 reads CASSYSGPARGETQYF. CDR3 coding DNA: TGTGCCAGCAGTTACTCCGGACCTGCAAGAGGGGAGACCCAGTACTTC.